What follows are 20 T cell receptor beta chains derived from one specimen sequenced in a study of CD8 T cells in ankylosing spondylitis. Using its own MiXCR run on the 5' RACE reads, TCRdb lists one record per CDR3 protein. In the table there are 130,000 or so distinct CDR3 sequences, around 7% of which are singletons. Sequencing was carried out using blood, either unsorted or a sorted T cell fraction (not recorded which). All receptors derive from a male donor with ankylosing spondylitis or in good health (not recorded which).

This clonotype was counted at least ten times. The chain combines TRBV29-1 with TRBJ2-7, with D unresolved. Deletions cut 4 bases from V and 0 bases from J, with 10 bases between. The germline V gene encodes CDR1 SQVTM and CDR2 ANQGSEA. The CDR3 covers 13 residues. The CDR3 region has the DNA TGCAGCGTTGGGGCAGGCAGCTCCTACGAGCAGTACTTC. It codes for CSVGAGSSYEQYF.

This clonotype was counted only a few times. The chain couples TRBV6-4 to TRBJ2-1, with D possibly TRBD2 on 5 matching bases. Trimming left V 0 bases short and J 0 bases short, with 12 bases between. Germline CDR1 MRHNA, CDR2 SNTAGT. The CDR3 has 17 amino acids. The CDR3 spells CASSDSYRLSSYNEQFF. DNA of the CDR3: TGTGCCAGCAGTGACTCGTACAGACTAAGCTCCTACAATGAGCAGTTCTTC.

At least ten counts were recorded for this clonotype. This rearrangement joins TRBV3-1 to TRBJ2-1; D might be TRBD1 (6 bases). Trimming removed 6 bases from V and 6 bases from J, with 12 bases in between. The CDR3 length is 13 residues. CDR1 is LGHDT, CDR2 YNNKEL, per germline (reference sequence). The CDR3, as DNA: TGTGCCAGCAGGGTACAGGGCCGCAATGAGCAGTTCTTC. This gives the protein CASRVQGRNEQFF.

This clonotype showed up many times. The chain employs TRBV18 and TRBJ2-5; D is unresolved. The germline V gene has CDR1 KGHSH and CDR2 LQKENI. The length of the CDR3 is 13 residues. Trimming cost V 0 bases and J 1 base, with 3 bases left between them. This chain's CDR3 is CASSPPGQETQYF. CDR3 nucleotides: TGTGCCAGCTCACCACCCGGCCAAGAGACCCAGTACTTC.

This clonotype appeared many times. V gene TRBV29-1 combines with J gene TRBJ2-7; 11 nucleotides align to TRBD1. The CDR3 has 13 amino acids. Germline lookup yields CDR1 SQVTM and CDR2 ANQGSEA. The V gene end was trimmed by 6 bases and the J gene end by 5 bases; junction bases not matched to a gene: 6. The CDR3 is CSVRDRGMNEQYF. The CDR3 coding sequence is TGCAGCGTGCGGGACAGGGGGATGAACGAGCAGTACTTC.

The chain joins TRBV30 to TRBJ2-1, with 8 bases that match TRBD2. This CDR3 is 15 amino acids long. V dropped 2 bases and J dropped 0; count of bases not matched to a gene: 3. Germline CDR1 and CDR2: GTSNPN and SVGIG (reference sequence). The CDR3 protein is CAWSLSGSSYNEQFF. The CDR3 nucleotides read TGTGCCTGGAGTCTAAGCGGGAGCTCCTACAATGAGCAGTTCTTC.

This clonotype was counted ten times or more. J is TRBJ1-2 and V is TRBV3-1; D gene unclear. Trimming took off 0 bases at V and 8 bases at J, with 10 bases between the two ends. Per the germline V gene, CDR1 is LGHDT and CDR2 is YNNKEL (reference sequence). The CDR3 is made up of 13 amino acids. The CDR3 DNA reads TGTGCCAGCAGCCAAGATCTGGGTACGGGCTACACCTTC. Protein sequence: CASSQDLGTGYTF.

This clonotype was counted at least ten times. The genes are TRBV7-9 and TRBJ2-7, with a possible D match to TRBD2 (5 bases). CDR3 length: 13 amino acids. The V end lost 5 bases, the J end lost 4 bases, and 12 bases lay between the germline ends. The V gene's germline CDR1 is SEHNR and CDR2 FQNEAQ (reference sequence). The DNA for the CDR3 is TGTGCCAGCAGCCCAGAAGGGAGTTACGAGCAGTACTTC. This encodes CASSPEGSYEQYF.

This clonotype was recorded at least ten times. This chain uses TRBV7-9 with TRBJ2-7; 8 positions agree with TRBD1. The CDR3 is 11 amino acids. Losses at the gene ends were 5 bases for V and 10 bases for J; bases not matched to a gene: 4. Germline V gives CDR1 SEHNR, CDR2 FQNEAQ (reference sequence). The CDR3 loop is CASSPDRGQYF. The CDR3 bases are TGTGCCAGCAGCCCCGACAGGGGACAGTACTTC.

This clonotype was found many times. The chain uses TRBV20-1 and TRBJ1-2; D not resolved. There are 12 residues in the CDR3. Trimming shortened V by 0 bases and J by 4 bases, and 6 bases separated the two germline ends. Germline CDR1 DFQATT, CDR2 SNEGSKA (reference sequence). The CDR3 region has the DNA TGCAGTGCTAGAGAGGAGGGCTATGGCTACACCTTC. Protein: CSAREEGYGYTF.

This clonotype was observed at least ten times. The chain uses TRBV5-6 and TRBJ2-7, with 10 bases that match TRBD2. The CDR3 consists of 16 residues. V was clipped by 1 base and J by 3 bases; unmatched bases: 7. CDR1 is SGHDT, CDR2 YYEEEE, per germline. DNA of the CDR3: TGTGCCAGCAGCTTGCTCCAGCGGGGGGGTAGCTACGAGCAGTACTTC. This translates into CASSLLQRGGSYEQYF.

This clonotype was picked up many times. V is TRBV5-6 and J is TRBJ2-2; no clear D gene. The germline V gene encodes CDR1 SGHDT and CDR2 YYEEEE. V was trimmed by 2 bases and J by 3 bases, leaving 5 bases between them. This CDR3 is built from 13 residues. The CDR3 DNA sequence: TGTGCCAGCAGCTTTGACTACACCGGGGAGCTGTTTTTT. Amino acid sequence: CASSFDYTGELFF.

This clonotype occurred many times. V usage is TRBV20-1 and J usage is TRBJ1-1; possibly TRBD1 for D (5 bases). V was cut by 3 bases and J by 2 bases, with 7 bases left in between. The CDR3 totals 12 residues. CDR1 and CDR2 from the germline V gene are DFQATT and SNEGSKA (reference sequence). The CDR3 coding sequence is TGCAGTGCTAGTAGGACAAACACTGAAGCTTTCTTT. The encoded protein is CSASRTNTEAFF.

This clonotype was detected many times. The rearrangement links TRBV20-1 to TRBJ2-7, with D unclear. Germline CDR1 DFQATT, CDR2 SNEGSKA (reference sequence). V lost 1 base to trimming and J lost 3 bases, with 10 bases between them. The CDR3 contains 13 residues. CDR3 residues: CSARASVIYEQYF. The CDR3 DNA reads TGCAGTGCTAGAGCCAGCGTAATCTACGAGCAGTACTTC.

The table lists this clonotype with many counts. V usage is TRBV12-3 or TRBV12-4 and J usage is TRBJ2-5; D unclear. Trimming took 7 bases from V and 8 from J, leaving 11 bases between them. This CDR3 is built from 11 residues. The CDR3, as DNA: TGTGCCAGCACTCCCACGGTTACCCAGTACTTC. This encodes CASTPTVTQYF.

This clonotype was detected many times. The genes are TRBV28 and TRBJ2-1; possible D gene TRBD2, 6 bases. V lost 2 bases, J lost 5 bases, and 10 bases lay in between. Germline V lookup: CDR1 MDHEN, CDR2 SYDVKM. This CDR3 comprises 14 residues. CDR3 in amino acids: CASSLVGTDNEQFF. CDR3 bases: TGTGCCAGCAGTTTAGTTGGGACTGACAATGAGCAGTTCTTC.

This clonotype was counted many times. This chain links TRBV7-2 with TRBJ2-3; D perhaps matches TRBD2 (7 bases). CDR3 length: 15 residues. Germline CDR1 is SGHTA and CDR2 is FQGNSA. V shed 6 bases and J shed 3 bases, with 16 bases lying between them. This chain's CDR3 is CASSQTGGSTDTQYF. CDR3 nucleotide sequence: TGTGCCAGCAGTCAAACGGGGGGCTCGACAGATACGCAGTATTTT. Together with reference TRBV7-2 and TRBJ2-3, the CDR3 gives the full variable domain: GAGVSQSPSNKVTEKGKDVELRCDPISGHTALYWYRQSLGQGLEFLIYFQGNSAPDKSGLPSDRFSAERTGGSVSTLTIQRTQQEDSAVYLCASSQTGGSTDTQYFGPGTRLTVL.

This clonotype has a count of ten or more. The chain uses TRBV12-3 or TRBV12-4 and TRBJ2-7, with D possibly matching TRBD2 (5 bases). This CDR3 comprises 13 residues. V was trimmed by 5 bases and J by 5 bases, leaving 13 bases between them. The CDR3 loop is CASSPLRVNEQYF. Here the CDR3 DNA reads TGTGCCAGCAGTCCGCTGCGGGTGAACGAGCAGTACTTC.

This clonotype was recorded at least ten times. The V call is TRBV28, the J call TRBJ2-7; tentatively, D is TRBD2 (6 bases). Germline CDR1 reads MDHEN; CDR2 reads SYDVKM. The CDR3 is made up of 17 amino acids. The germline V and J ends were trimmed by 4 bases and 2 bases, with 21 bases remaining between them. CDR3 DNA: TGTGCCAGCAGTTCCTACCCACTGACGGGGGACCCCTACGAGCAGTACTTC. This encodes CASSSYPLTGDPYEQYF.

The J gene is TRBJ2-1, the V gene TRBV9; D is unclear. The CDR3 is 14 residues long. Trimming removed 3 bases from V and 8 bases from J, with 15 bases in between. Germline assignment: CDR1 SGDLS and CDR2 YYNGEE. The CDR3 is CASSGSLVKDEQFF. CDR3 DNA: TGTGCCAGCAGCGGGTCCCTTGTGAAAGATGAGCAGTTCTTC.